The 15 T cell receptor beta chains given below trace back to one sample, sequenced in a study of T cell clonality in common variable immunodeficiency. The study's findings and limits: Reportedly, TCR beta sequences from common variable immunodeficiency showed fewer deletions and N-nucleotide insertions.

What these receptors recognize is not known. This table comes from immunoSEQ multiplex PCR, and its TCRdb copy is limited to in-frame clones, with some not included. Listed here are approximately 28,000 clones without any singletons, the top ten holding around 3.2%. Sequences were obtained from peripheral blood mononuclear cells. These receptors originate from a human donor with common variable immunodeficiency.

This clone showed up just a few times. The read ends 3 residues shy of where the CDR3 ends; the end is completed using the germline J gene. This sequence joins TRBV19 and TRBJ1-1; no reliable D call. The CDR3 loop spans 12 amino acids. Looked up from germline, CDR1 is LNHDA and CDR2 is SQIVND (reference sequence). CDR3 bases read: TGTGCCAGTAGTACCCTCGGGGATAAA. Its protein is CASSTLGDK. The CDR3 in its entirety is CASSTLGDKAFF.

This clone was detected many times. The CDR3 extends 3 residues past the end of the read, so its final part is completed from the germline J gene. The chain carries TRBV5-1 and TRBJ1-4; D not resolved. V shed 5 bases and J shed 6 bases, with 17 bases lying between them. This CDR3 contains 15 residues. The germline V gene has CDR1 SGHRS and CDR2 YFSETQ. The DNA read from the CDR3 is TGCGCCAGCAGTTCTGGGCGAGTTTCGTATGAAAAA. Protein sequence: CASSSGRVSYEK. The entire CDR3 reads CASSSGRVSYEKLFF.

To note about this clone: Read coverage stops 3 residues before the CDR3 terminus; the germline J gene supplies the remainder. The J gene is TRBJ2-7, the V gene TRBV10-3; TRBD1 is a possible D gene (6 bases). The length of the CDR3 is 12 residues. V was clipped by 6 bases and J by 2 bases, with 8 bases between them. CDR1 is ENHRY, CDR2 SYGVKD, per germline. CDR3 loop: CAIRGQTYEQYF. The part of the CDR3 DNA that was read is TGTGCCATCAGGGGACAAACCTACGAG.

Comment on this clone: The read falls 3 residues short of the CDR3 end, and the missing part is taken from the germline J gene. The V gene is TRBV18, the J gene TRBJ2-7; 11 bases align to TRBD2. The V segment lost 2 bases and the J segment 4 bases; nucleotides outside the gene matches: 4. This CDR3 is 15 amino acids long. Germline assignment: CDR1 KGHSH and CDR2 LQKENI. CDR3 bases read: TGTGCCAGCTCACCAGGGACTAGCGGAAAATACGAG. Translating gives CASSPGTSGKYE. The whole CDR3 protein is CASSPGTSGKYEQYF.

This clone has at least ten counts. Read data end 3 residues before the CDR3 end; the end is taken from the germline J gene. The chain links TRBV6-1 to TRBJ2-1; TRBD2 matches 10 bases. The CDR3 sequence is 14 residues long. The ends lost 4 bases at V and 7 bases at J; junction bases unmatched: 4. Germline CDR1 is MNHNS and CDR2 is SASEGT. Partial CDR3 DNA: TGTGCCAGCAGTGGGCTAGCGGGAGCTAATGAG. Translating gives CASSGLAGANE. The complete CDR3 sequence is CASSGLAGANEQFF.

This clone was observed many times. The CDR3 end lies 3 residues beyond the end of the read and is filled in from the germline J gene. The gene calls are TRBV6-2 or TRBV6-3 and TRBJ2-3; D is undetermined. With 3 bases removed from V and 0 bases from J, the gap between germline ends came to 10 bases. This CDR3 comprises 15 residues. Germline-derived CDR1 and CDR2 are MNHEY and SVGEGT. CDR3: CASSYQMASTDTQYF. The sequenced CDR3 bases are TGTGCCAGCAGTTATCAGATGGCCAGCACAGATACG.

Many counts were recorded for this clone. The CDR3 here is CASSLEVNEQFF. CDR3 bases read: TGCGCCAGCAGCTTGGAGGTCAATGAG. V is TRBV5-1 and J is TRBJ2-1, with D unclear. The CDR3 extends 3 residues past the end of the read, so its final part is completed from the germline J gene. Germline assignment: CDR1 SGHRS and CDR2 YFSETQ. The V end was cut by 0 bases, the J end by 6 bases, with 4 bases between. This CDR3 region has 12 residues.

This clone was observed many times. The CDR3 end is not reached by the read, which stops 3 residues before it; the germline J gene fills it in. The rearrangement links TRBV20-1 to TRBJ1-5; possibly TRBD1 for D (5 bases). There are 16 residues in the CDR3. Germline V gives CDR1 DFQATT, CDR2 SNEGSKA (reference sequence). V lost 4 bases and J 3 bases, leaving 19 bases between the germline ends. CDR3 amino acids: CSAKPKPQGFNQPQHF. The sequenced CDR3 bases are TGCAGTGCTAAGCCGAAGCCTCAGGGTTTCAATCAGCCC.

This clone was recorded many times. The observed sequence ends 3 residues before the CDR3 terminus, with the missing tail filled in from the germline J gene. The rearrangement joins TRBV6-1 to TRBJ1-1, with TRBD1 as a possible D gene (5 bases). Germline CDR1 and CDR2: MNHNS and SASEGT. The V and J ends lost 2 bases and 0 bases respectively, with 10 bases between them. This CDR3 region has 15 residues. CDR3 DNA, as far as it was read: TGTGCCAGCAGTGAACTGACAGTCATGAACACTGAA. This gives the protein CASSELTVMNTE. The complete CDR3 reads CASSELTVMNTEAFF.

This clone has at least ten counts. The read falls 3 residues short of the CDR3 end, and the missing part is taken from the germline J gene. The chain is built from TRBV29-1 and TRBJ2-7, with 9 nucleotides matching TRBD2. V dropped 6 bases and J dropped 3; count of bases not matched to a gene: 9. This CDR3 contains 14 residues. Per germline, CDR1 SQVTM and CDR2 ANQGSEA. CDR3 bases read: TGCAGCGTCCAAGGGACTAGCCAATACTACGAG. Amino acids: CSVQGTSQYYE. Given in full, the CDR3 is CSVQGTSQYYEQYF.

This clone occurred many times. The CDR3 is cut off 3 residues early in the read; its end comes from the germline J gene. The rearrangement uses TRBV19 and TRBJ2-2, with TRBD2 matching over 9 bases. The V and J ends lost 0 bases and 6 bases, in that order; junction bases with no gene match: 8. This CDR3 has 17 amino acids. Looked up from germline, CDR1 is LNHDA and CDR2 is SQIVND (reference sequence). The CDR3 bases that were read are TGTGCCAGTAGTATAGATATCCTTGCGGGAGGGCCCGGGGAG. It specifies CASSIDILAGGPGE. The full CDR3 reads CASSIDILAGGPGELFF.

This clone was seen at least ten times. The CDR3 end lies 3 residues beyond the end of the read and is filled in from the germline J gene. The chain joins TRBV18 to TRBJ1-4, with D tentatively TRBD1 (5 bases). CDR1 and CDR2 from the germline V gene are KGHSH and LQKENI. Trimming cost V 5 bases and J 6 bases, with 16 bases left between them. There are 15 residues in the CDR3. The CDR3 loop reads CASSSRQTDYEKLFF. The sequenced CDR3 bases are TGTGCCAGCTCATCAAGACAGACGGATTATGAAAAA.

Turning to this clone: From the germline J gene comes the end of the CDR3, since the read stops 3 residues before it. This sequence joins TRBV2 and TRBJ2-1; 13 bases are shared with TRBD2. The ends lost 2 bases at V and 5 bases at J; junction bases unmatched: 9. The CDR3 covers 18 residues. Germline V lookup: CDR1 SNHLY, CDR2 FYNNEI. This CDR3 is CASSETTSGRAEDNEQFF. CDR3 bases read: TGTGCCAGCAGTGAAACTACTAGCGGGAGGGCCGAGGACAATGAG.

Comments on this clone: The read gets to within 3 residues of the CDR3 end, and the germline J gene fills in the rest. The rearrangement links TRBV5-1 to TRBJ2-3; 9 bases align to TRBD2. The germline gives CDR1 SGHRS, CDR2 YFSETQ. The CDR3 runs to 12 residues. The sequenced part of the CDR3 DNA is TGCGCCAGCAGCCTTAGCGGGAGTTCG. This gives the protein CASSLSGSS. The whole CDR3 sequence reads CASSLSGSSQYF.

In this sample, this clone turned up a few times. The read terminates 3 residues before the CDR3 end, so the remaining end is supplied by the germline J gene. The chain combines TRBV13 with TRBJ1-3; D gene ambiguous. The V gene's germline CDR1 is PRHDT and CDR2 FYEKMQ (reference sequence). V lost 6 bases and J 0 bases, leaving 9 bases between the germline ends. The CDR3 runs to 14 residues. The sequenced part of the CDR3 DNA is TGTGCCAGCAGTCTCAGGAACTCTGGAAACACC. Its translation: CASSLRNSGNT. The CDR3, in full, reads CASSLRNSGNTIYF.